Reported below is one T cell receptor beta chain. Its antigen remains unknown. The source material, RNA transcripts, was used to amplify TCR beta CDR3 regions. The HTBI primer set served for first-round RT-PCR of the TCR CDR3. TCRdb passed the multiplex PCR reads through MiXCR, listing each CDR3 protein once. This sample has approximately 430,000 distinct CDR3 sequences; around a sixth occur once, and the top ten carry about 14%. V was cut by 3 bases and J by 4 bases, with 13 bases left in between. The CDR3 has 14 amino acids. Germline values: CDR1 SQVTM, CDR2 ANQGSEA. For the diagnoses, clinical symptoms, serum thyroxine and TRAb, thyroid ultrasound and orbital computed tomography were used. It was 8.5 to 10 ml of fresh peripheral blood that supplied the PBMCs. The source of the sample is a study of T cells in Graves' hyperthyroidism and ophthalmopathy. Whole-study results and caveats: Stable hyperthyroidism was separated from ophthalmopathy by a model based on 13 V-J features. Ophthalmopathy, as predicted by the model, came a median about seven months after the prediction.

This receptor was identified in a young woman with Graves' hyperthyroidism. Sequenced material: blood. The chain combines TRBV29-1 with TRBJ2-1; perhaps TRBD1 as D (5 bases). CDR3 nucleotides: TGCAGCGTTGAGGGGCAGAAATTATACAATGAGCAGTTCTTC. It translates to CSVEGQKLYNEQFF.